This passage covers 20 T cell receptor beta chains from one sample sequenced in a study of OX40 agonist ivuxolimab in advanced cancers. The repertoire was sequenced with immunoSEQ multiplex PCR; TCRdb's copy has only in-frame clones and lacks some. The sample contains tens of thousands of clones, approximately 83% of which appear only once. The sequences come from CD4+ or CD8+ T cells sorted from blood, collected in a trial of the OX40 agonist ivuxolimab. The receptors were sampled from an adult with an advanced solid tumor such as melanoma, head and neck, liver or kidney cancer.

The genes are TRBV10-2 and TRBJ1-2, with 9 bases fitting TRBD1. Germline assignment: CDR1 WSHSY and CDR2 SAAADI. The trim removed 5 bases at V and 14 bases at J, leaving 15 bases unmatched. There are 14 residues in the CDR3. This CDR3 reads CASSPPGTGKGGTF. The CDR3 DNA reads TGCGCCAGCAGTCCCCCTGGGACAGGGAAAGGCGGTACCTTC.

The chain recombines TRBV5-1 with TRBJ2-7; 8 bases align to TRBD1. This CDR3 spans 16 amino acids. The germline V gene has CDR1 SGHRS and CDR2 YFSETQ. V gave up 7 bases and J gave up 5 bases; unmatched junction bases: 17. In nucleotides, the CDR3 is TGCGCCAGCGGGGTAGGAGGGACAGGCCTCCCCCACGAGCAGTACTTC. This sequence encodes CASGVGGTGLPHEQYF.

This clone showed up just once. This chain joins TRBV7-3 and TRBJ2-1; 8 bases are a match to TRBD2. The germline V gene encodes CDR1 SGHTA and CDR2 FQGTGA. V shed 4 bases and J 5 bases; nucleotides not matched to a gene: 7. The CDR3 is 15 residues long. DNA for the CDR3: TGTGCCAGCAGCTCCGGACTAGCCAAAAACAATGAGCAGTTCTTC. It codes for CASSSGLAKNNEQFF.

The chain employs TRBV19 and TRBJ1-6; D may be TRBD1 (5 bases). CDR3 length equals 13 residues. Per the germline V gene, CDR1 is LNHDA and CDR2 is SQIVND (reference sequence). Trimming pared 3 bases from V and 7 bases from J, leaving 7 bases between. CDR3 in amino acids: CASSIGANSPLHF. DNA of the CDR3: TGTGCCAGTAGTATCGGGGCAAATTCACCCCTCCACTTT.

This chain joins TRBV5-4 and TRBJ1-3, with 7 nucleotides matching TRBD1. Germline lookup yields CDR1 SGHNT and CDR2 YYREEE (reference sequence). The CDR3 contains 14 residues. After removal of 4 bases from V and 3 bases from J, the junction contained 4 bases not matched to a gene. CDR3 amino acids: CASSRQGSGNTIYF. DNA of the CDR3: TGTGCCAGCAGCCGACAGGGTAGTGGAAACACCATATATTTT. Based on the CDR3 plus reference TRBV5-4 and TRBJ1-3, the full variable domain is ETGVTQSPTHLIKTRGQQVTLRCSSQSGHNTVSWYQQALGQGPQFIFQYYREEENGRGNFPPRFSGLQFPNYSSELNVNALELDDSALYLCASSRQGSGNTIYFGEGSWLTVV.

The chain uses TRBV2 and TRBJ1-4; TRBD1 matches at 9 bases. The germline V gene encodes CDR1 SNHLY and CDR2 FYNNEI. Germline trimming cut 5 bases from V and 6 bases from J; bases unmatched to any gene: 7. The CDR3 spans 15 residues. CDR3 in amino acids: CASSSIQGAHEKLFF. CDR3 DNA: TGTGCCAGCAGTTCTATACAGGGGGCGCATGAAAAACTGTTTTTT.

This chain's CDR3 is CARSIFPGLLTYEQYF. CDR3 sequence (DNA): TGTGCCAGAAGCATCTTCCCAGGGCTTCTTACCTACGAGCAGTACTTC. V usage is TRBV5-3 and J usage is TRBJ2-7; TRBD1 is a possible D gene (5 bases). TRBV5-3 is an ORF, with its function uncertain. This CDR3 contains 16 residues. Trimming left V 4 bases short and J 2 bases short, with 19 bases between.

The gene calls are TRBV2 and TRBJ2-7, with D perhaps given as TRBD1 or TRBD2 (7 bases each). Germline loops: CDR1 SNHLY, CDR2 FYNNEI. The CDR3 has 13 residues. V was pared by 8 bases and J by 2 bases, with 13 bases between. In DNA form, the CDR3 reads TGTGCCAGCGGGGGGGACAGCACCTACGAGCAGTACTTC. This translates into CASGGDSTYEQYF.

This clone was seen once. The rearrangement links TRBV6-6 to TRBJ2-1; D unclear. The V end was cut by 4 bases, the J end by 2 bases, with 9 bases between. The CDR3 loop spans 14 amino acids. The germline V gene encodes CDR1 MNHNY and CDR2 SVGAGI (reference sequence). CDR3 sequence: CASSSGSAYNEQFF. DNA of the CDR3: TGTGCCAGCAGTTCAGGCAGCGCCTACAATGAGCAGTTCTTC.

The V and J genes are TRBV9 and TRBJ1-1, with TRBD1 matching 9 bases. CDR3 size: 15 residues. The germline V gene encodes CDR1 SGDLS and CDR2 YYNGEE. J lost 4 bases, V lost 0 bases, and 4 bases had no gene match. The CDR3 spells CASSVGDREGTEAFF. DNA for the CDR3: TGTGCCAGCAGCGTAGGGGACAGGGAAGGCACTGAAGCTTTCTTT.

The J gene is TRBJ2-7, the V gene TRBV5-1; TRBD2 matches 10 bases. Losses at the gene ends were 0 bases for V and 4 bases for J; bases not matched to a gene: 10. The CDR3 is 17 residues long. Germline V gives CDR1 SGHRS, CDR2 YFSETQ. The CDR3 coding sequence is TGCGCCAGCAGCTTGGAATTAGCGGGAGGAGGGTATTACGAGCAGTACTTC. Amino acid sequence: CASSLELAGGGYYEQYF.

The chain joins TRBV15 to TRBJ1-1; D ambiguous. This CDR3 spans 14 amino acids. Germline V CDR1 and CDR2: LNHNV, YYDKDF (reference sequence). Trimming took off 1 base at V and 5 bases at J, with 11 bases between the two ends. CDR3 loop: CATSRGGARTEAFF. The CDR3 DNA reads as TGTGCCACCAGCAGAGGAGGCGCGAGAACTGAAGCTTTCTTT. The full variable domain, completed using reference TRBV15 and TRBJ1-1, is DAMVIQNPRYQVTQFGKPVTLSCSQTLNHNVMYWYQQKSSQAPKLLFHYYDKDFNNEADTPDNFQSRRPNTSFCFLDIRSPGLGDTAMYLCATSRGGARTEAFFGQGTRLTVV.

V gene TRBV14 combines with J gene TRBJ2-5; D unclear. This CDR3 is built from 11 residues. Germline assignment: CDR1 SGHDN and CDR2 FVKESK. The V end lost 3 bases, the J end lost 5 bases, and 4 bases lay between the germline ends. DNA of the CDR3: TGTGCCAGCAGCCAGGCTGAGACCCAGTACTTC. Residues: CASSQAETQYF.

J is TRBJ1-1 and V is TRBV19; 7 bases agree with TRBD1. V shed 0 bases and J 3 bases; nucleotides not matched to a gene: 7. CDR1 is LNHDA, CDR2 SQIVND, per germline (reference sequence). The CDR3 sequence is 16 residues long. This CDR3 is CASSIDKTGWDTEAFF. In nucleotides, the CDR3 is TGTGCCAGTAGTATAGATAAGACAGGGTGGGACACTGAAGCTTTCTTT.

The chain joins TRBV7-9 to TRBJ1-1; D is unresolved. V lost 3 bases to trimming and J lost 6 bases, with 11 bases between them. CDR3 length equals 13 residues. CDR1 SEHNR and CDR2 FQNEAQ come from the germline V gene (reference sequence). The CDR3: CASSLGGSAEAFF. The CDR3 coding sequence is TGTGCCAGCAGCTTGGGAGGTAGCGCTGAAGCTTTCTTT. Complete variable domain (other parts from reference TRBV7-9 and TRBJ1-1): DTGVSQNPRHKITKRGQNVTFRCDPISEHNRLYWYRQTLGQGPEFLTYFQNEAQLEKSRLLSDRFSAERPKGSFSTLEIQRTEQGDSAMYLCASSLGGSAEAFFGQGTRLTVV.

V gene TRBV7-2 combines with J gene TRBJ1-5; TRBD1 aligns across 10 bases. Germline V gives CDR1 SGHTA, CDR2 FQGNSA. The trim removed 2 bases at V and 7 bases at J, leaving 5 bases unmatched. This CDR3 has 15 amino acids. CDR3 amino acids: CASSLRTGGGQPQHF. The CDR3 DNA reads as TGTGCCAGCAGCTTAAGGACAGGGGGAGGACAGCCCCAGCATTTT.

The rearrangement links TRBV27 to TRBJ2-7, with TRBD2 as a possible D gene (5 bases). Trimming left V 10 bases short and J 4 bases short, with 17 bases between. This CDR3 comprises 13 residues. CDR1 MNHEY and CDR2 SMNVEV come from the germline V gene (reference sequence). As DNA, the CDR3 is TGTGCCACGGGGAGAACGGGCGGTTACGAGCAGTACTTC. It codes for CATGRTGGYEQYF.

This chain links TRBV7-2 with TRBJ2-1, with a tentative D call TRBD2 (5 bases). Germline CDR1 and CDR2: SGHTA and FQGNSA. CDR3 length: 14 residues. V was trimmed by 2 bases and J by 5 bases, leaving 10 bases between them. The CDR3 sequence is CASSLYGSHNEQFF. The CDR3 DNA follows: TGTGCCAGCAGCTTATATGGGAGTCACAATGAGCAGTTCTTC.

This rearrangement joins TRBV4-1 to TRBJ2-7, with D possibly TRBD1 on 5 matching bases. The CDR3 runs to 16 residues. Germline CDR1 and CDR2: MGHRA and YSYEKL. The V and J ends lost 0 bases and 2 bases respectively, with 14 bases between them. CDR3 in amino acids: CASSQDFDSSTYEQYF. CDR3 coding DNA: TGCGCCAGCAGCCAAGATTTTGACAGCTCGACCTACGAGCAGTACTTC.

V is TRBV2 and J is TRBJ2-6, with TRBD1 matching 8 bases. The CDR3 is 16 residues long. CDR1 and CDR2 from the germline V gene are SNHLY and FYNNEI. The trim removed 6 bases at V and 4 bases at J, leaving 8 bases unmatched. CDR3 loop: CASSRETGAGANVLTF. The CDR3 nucleotides read TGTGCCAGCAGCCGTGAGACAGGGGCAGGGGCCAACGTCCTGACTTTC.